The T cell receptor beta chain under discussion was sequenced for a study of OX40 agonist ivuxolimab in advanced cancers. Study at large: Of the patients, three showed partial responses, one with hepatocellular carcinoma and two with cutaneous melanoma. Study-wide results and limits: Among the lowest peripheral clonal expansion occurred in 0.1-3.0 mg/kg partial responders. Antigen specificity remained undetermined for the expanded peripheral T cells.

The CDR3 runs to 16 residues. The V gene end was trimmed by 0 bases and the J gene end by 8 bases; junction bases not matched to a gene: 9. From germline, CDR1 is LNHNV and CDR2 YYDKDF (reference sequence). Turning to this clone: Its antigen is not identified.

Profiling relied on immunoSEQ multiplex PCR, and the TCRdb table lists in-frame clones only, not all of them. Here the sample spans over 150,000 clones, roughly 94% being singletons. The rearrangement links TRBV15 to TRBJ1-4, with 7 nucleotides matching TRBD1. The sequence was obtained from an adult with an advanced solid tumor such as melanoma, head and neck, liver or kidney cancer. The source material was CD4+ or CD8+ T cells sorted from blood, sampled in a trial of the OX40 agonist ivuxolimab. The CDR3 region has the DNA TGTGCCACCAGCAGAGACCGACAGGGAGCGGGAGAAAAACTGTTTTTT. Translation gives CATSRDRQGAGEKLFF.